Given below is one TCR beta chain in context. No antigen is known for it. After removal of 6 bases from V and 0 bases from J, the junction contained 9 bases not matched to a gene. The CDR3 is 18 residues long. Germline V gene sequence: CDR1 MRHNA, CDR2 SNTAGT. This entry is derived from a study of cytomegalovirus exposure and HLA in healthy donors. Study results and limitations: High sensitivity and specificity were reportedly achieved when the classifier diagnosed cytomegalovirus status. Several of the most significant clusters appeared linked to common viral pathogens, based on a later analysis. V segments that were indistinguishable, TRBV6-2 and TRBV6-3 among them, were omitted from analysis.

Primers: 60 Vbeta forward and 13 Jbeta reverse. Assay used: immunoSEQ multiplex PCR; TCRdb lists only in-frame clones, some missing. The repertoire consists of roughly 150,000 clones, with around 84% occurring once and the leading ten covering 2.5% to 3%. The sample consisted of PBMCs. This chain connects TRBV6-4 to TRBJ2-2; 11 bases map to TRBD2. This receptor was identified in a man under 40 in good health and CMV-seropositive. The CDR3 here is CASSQVWTSGSNTGELFF. CDR3 in DNA: TGTGCCAGCAGCCAAGTGTGGACTAGCGGGTCGAACACCGGGGAGCTGTTTTTT.